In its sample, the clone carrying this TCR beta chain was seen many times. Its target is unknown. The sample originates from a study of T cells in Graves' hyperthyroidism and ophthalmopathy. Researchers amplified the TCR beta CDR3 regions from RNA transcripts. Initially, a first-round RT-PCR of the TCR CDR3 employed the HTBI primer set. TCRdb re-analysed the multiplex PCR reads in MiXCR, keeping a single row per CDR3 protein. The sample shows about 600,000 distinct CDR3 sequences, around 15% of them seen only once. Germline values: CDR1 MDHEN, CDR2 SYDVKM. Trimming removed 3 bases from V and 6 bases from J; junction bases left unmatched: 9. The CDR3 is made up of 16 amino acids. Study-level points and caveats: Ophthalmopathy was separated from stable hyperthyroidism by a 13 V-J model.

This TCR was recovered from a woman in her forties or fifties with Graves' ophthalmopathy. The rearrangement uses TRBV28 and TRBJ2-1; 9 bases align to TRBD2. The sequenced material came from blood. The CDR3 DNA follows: TGTGCCAGCAGTTTGGGTGGCGGGAGGGCCGGCAATGAGCAGTTCTTC. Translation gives CASSLGGGRAGNEQFF.